These 9 T cell receptor beta chains share one sample of origin, sequenced in a study of technical replicates of blood from several donors. Clones were sequenced by immunoSEQ multiplex PCR, and TCRdb holds only the in-frame ones, with some missing. The sample consists of about 100,000 clones, approximately 95% of them appearing once. Source material: T cells isolated from PBMCs. These TCRs come from a human donor in good health.

The chain carries TRBV19 and TRBJ1-2; tentatively, D is TRBD1 (6 bases). Between the trimmed V and J ends, which lost 7 bases and 0 bases, there was a span of 12 bases. CDR3 length equals 14 residues. Germline V lookup: CDR1 LNHDA, CDR2 SQIVND (reference sequence). CDR3 amino acids: CASTGRGANYGYTF. In DNA, the CDR3 is TGTGCCAGTACGGGGAGGGGGGCTAACTATGGCTACACCTTC.

The genes are TRBV4-2 and TRBJ2-3; 10 bases are a match to TRBD2. The length of the CDR3 is 18 residues. Germline assignment: CDR1 LGHNA and CDR2 YNFKEQ. V lost 2 bases and J lost 6; bases outside the gene matches: 14. CDR3 sequence reads: CASSQPSGSGRAVDTQYF. The CDR3 nucleotides read TGTGCCAGCAGCCAACCCTCGGGGAGCGGGAGGGCCGTTGATACGCAGTATTTT.

V and J are TRBV19 and TRBJ2-1; 8 nucleotides line up with TRBD2. CDR3 length: 20 residues. The germline CDR1 and CDR2 sequences are LNHDA and SQIVND (reference sequence). Trimming at V came to 3 bases and at J to 4 bases, leaving 20 bases not matched to a gene. The CDR3 sequence: CASSMKGGRSLAASYNEQFF. The CDR3 DNA is TGTGCCAGTAGTATGAAAGGGGGACGGTCACTAGCGGCGAGTTACAATGAGCAGTTCTTC.

The chain has TRBV5-1 and TRBJ2-7, with 7 bases aligning to TRBD2. Per the germline V gene, CDR1 is SGHRS and CDR2 is YFSETQ. This CDR3 region has 17 residues. V lost 2 bases to trimming and J lost 2 bases; unmatched junction nucleotides: 13. This chain's CDR3 is CASSFMPPSGLAYEQYF. The CDR3 region has the DNA TGCGCCAGCAGCTTCATGCCCCCTAGCGGACTAGCCTACGAGCAGTACTTC.

This clone was seen only once. The genes are TRBV12-5 and TRBJ1-2; 7 positions match TRBD1. Unmatched junction bases numbered 4, after V lost 4 bases and J lost 11 bases. Germline V lookup: CDR1 LGHNT, CDR2 FRNRAP. The CDR3 loop spans 11 amino acids. The CDR3 is CASGWDSPYTF. For the CDR3, the DNA is TGTGCTAGTGGTTGGGACAGTCCATACACCTTC.

The rearrangement uses TRBV11-2 and TRBJ2-1; D perhaps matches TRBD2 (6 bases). The CDR3 is 15 amino acids. Trimming took off 6 bases at V and 8 bases at J, with 20 bases between the two ends. CDR1 is SGHAT and CDR2 is FQNNGV in the germline V gene. As DNA, the CDR3 is TGTGCCAGCAGGCGTTTGGGGGTCCGCGGGGATGAGCAGTTCTTC. This gives the protein CASRRLGVRGDEQFF.

The chain is built from TRBV5-1 and TRBJ1-5; weak D call: TRBD1 (5 bases). V was clipped by 0 bases and J by 1 base, with 8 bases between them. The CDR3 has 15 residues. Germline V gene lookup returns CDR1 SGHRS and CDR2 YFSETQ. Here the CDR3 DNA reads TGCGCCAGCAGCTTGGCCTGGGGCAGCAATCAGCCCCAGCATTTT. This translates into CASSLAWGSNQPQHF.

DNA for the CDR3: TGTGCCAGCAGCAACCTAGGCGGAAAACTGTTTTTT. It codes for CASSNLGGKLFF. The genes are TRBV28 and TRBJ1-4; D remains unclear. V lost 6 bases and J lost 10, with 12 bases in between. The CDR3 has 12 residues. CDR1 MDHEN and CDR2 SYDVKM come from the germline V gene.

This clone appeared a single time. This chain uses TRBV2 with TRBJ2-3; D may be TRBD1 (5 bases). V lost 4 bases to trimming and J lost 4 bases, with 9 bases between them. The CDR3 contains 13 residues. The germline gives CDR1 SNHLY, CDR2 FYNNEI. The CDR3 region is CASSAQQADTQYF. Written as DNA, the CDR3 is TGTGCCAGCAGTGCACAACAGGCAGATACGCAGTATTTT.